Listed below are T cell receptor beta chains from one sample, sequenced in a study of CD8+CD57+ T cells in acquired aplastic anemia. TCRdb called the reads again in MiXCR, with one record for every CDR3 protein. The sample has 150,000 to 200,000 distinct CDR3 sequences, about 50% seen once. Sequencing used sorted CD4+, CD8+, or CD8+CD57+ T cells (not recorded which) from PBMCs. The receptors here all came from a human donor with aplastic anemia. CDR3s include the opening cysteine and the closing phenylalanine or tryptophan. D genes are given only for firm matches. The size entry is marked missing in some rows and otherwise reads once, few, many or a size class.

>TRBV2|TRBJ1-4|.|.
CASSGGWGENEKLFF
TGTGCCAGCAGTGGAGGATGGGGGGAAAATGAAAAACTGTTTTTT
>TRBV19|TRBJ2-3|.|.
CASSITAVNEQYF
TGTGCCAGTAGTATTACAGCGGTCAATGAGCAGTATTTT
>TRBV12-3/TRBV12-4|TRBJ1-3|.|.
CASSKGDTTSF
TGTGCCAGCAGCAAGGGGGACACTACAAGTTTT
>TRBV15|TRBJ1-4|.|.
CATSRGRSNEKLFF
TGTGCCACCAGCAGGGGACGTTCTAATGAAAAACTGTTTTTT
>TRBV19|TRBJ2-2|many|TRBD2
CAMRELNTGELFF
TGTGCCATGCGGGAGTTGAACACCGGGGAGCTGTTTTTT
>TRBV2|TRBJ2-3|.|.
CASSDTSITDTQYF
TGTGCCAGCAGCGATACTAGTATCACAGATACGCAGTATTTT
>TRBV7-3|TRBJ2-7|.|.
CASSPSRGTYEQYF
TGTGCCAGCAGCCCTTCCCGGGGCACCTACGAGCAGTACTTC
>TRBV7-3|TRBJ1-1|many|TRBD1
CASSLRQGGTEAFF
TGTGCCAGCAGCTTAAGGCAGGGGGGCACTGAAGCTTTCTTT
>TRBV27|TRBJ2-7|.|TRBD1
CASRPTGDRGYEQYF
TGTGCCAGCAGACCGACCGGGGACAGGGGATATGAGCAGTACTTC
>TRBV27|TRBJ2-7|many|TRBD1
CASSRHGQGLGEQYF
TGTGCCAGCAGTCGCCACGGACAGGGTCTAGGCGAGCAGTACTTC
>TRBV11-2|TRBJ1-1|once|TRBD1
CASSLVAGGIDGTEAFF
TGTGCCAGCAGCTTAGTGGCAGGGGGGATTGATGGAACTGAAGCTTTCTTT
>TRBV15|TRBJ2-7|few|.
CATSREAGPYEQYF
TGTGCCACCAGCAGAGAGGCGGGCCCCTACGAGCAGTACTTC
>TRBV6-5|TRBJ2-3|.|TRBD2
CAISYRTSGTDTQYF
TGTGCCATCAGTTACCGGACTAGCGGAACAGATACGCAGTATTTT
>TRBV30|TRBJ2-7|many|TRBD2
CAWSGGTSGDEQYF
TGTGCCTGGAGCGGGGGGACTAGCGGAGACGAGCAGTACTTC
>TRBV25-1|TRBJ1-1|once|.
CASTESTERGYEAFF
TGTGCCAGCACTGAAAGCACAGAACGAGGATATGAAGCTTTCTTT
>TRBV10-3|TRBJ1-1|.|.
CAIRVKLDTEAFF
TGTGCCATCAGGGTAAAGTTGGACACTGAAGCTTTCTTT
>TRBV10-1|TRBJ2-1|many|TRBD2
CASSESVSGGNEQFF
TGCGCCAGCAGTGAGTCGGTATCGGGGGGCAATGAGCAGTTCTTC
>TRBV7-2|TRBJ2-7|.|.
CASSLVSALYEQYF
TGTGCCAGCAGCTTAGTAAGCGCCTTGTACGAGCAGTACTTC
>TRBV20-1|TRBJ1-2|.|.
CSAIPLGLICGYTF
TGCAGTGCTATCCCCCTCGGACTGATCTGTGGCTACACCTTC
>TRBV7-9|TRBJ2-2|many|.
CASSLGLDPGELFF
TGTGCCAGCAGCTTAGGACTAGACCCCGGGGAGCTGTTTTTT
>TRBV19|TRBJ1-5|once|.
CASRRTVSNQPQHF
TGTGCCAGTAGGAGGACAGTGAGCAATCAGCCCCAGCATTTT
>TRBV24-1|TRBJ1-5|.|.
CATELGGSNQPQHF
TGTGCCACCGAACTAGGAGGAAGCAATCAGCCCCAGCATTTT
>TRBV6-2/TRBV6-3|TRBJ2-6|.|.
CASSVPGANVLTF
TGTGCCAGCAGTGTCCCTGGGGCCAACGTCCTGACTTTC
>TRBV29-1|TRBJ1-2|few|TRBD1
CSGGDSYGYTF
TGCAGCGGCGGGGACAGCTATGGCTACACCTTC
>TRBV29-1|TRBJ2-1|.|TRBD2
CSVDAGGPQFF
TGCAGCGTTGATGCGGGAGGGCCCCAGTTCTTC
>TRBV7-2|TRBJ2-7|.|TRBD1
CASSQRTGSLYEQYF
TGTGCCAGCAGCCAACGGACAGGGTCTCTCTACGAGCAGTACTTC
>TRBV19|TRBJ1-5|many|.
CASSIGRADNQPQHF
TGTGCCAGTAGTATCGGCAGGGCAGATAATCAGCCCCAGCATTTT
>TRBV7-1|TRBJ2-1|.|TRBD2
CAGSSLVSSGRSSYNEQFF
TGTGCCGGCAGCTCCTTGGTGTCTAGCGGGAGGAGCTCCTACAATGAGCAGTTCTTC
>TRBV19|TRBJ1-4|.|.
CASSIFMTSNEKLFF
TGTGCCAGTAGTATTTTCATGACATCGAATGAAAAACTGTTTTTT
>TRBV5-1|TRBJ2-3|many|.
CASRQTLQGKFRTDTQYF
TGCGCCAGCAGGCAAACCCTACAGGGAAAGTTTCGCACAGATACGCAGTATTTT
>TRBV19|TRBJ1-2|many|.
CASRDSSNYGYTF
TGTGCCAGTAGGGACAGTTCTAACTATGGCTACACCTTC
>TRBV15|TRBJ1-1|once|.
CATSRDLKNTEAFF
TGTGCCACCAGCAGAGATCTAAAGAACACTGAAGCTTTCTTT
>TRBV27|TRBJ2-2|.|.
CASSLPSVGGELFF
TGTGCCAGCAGTTTACCGTCAGTAGGCGGGGAGCTGTTTTTT
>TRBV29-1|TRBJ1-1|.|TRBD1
CSVGAGGGGTEAFF
TGCAGCGTTGGCGCAGGGGGCGGTGGCACTGAAGCTTTCTTT
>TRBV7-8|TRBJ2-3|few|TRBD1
CASSPDRVVDTQYF
TGTGCCAGCAGCCCAGACAGGGTGGTAGATACGCAGTATTTT
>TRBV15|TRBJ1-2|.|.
CATSIEISDLNYGYTF
TGTGCCACCAGCATCGAGATTTCTGACCTTAACTATGGCTACACCTTC
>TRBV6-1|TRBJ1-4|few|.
CASSHRQYATNEKLFF
TGTGCCAGCAGTCATCGACAGTACGCAACTAATGAAAAACTGTTTTTT
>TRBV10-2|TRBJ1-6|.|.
CASRTTASNSPLHF
TGCGCCAGCCGAACAACAGCGAGTAATTCACCCCTCCACTTT
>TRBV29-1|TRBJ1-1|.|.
CSGSNTEAFF
TGCAGCGGGTCGAACACTGAAGCTTTCTTT
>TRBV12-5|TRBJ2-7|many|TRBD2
CASGRAGVVYEQYF
TGTGCTAGTGGGCGAGCGGGAGTCGTCTACGAGCAGTACTTC
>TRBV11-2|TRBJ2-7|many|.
CASSLDIGVSWEQYF
TGTGCCAGCAGCTTAGATATCGGGGTTTCATGGGAGCAGTACTTC
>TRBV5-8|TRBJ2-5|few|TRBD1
CASSRGQGAGGTQYF
TGTGCCAGCAGCCGTGGACAGGGGGCGGGGGGGACCCAGTACTTC
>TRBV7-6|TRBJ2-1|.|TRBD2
CASSLATGLAGVDEQFF
TGTGCCAGCAGCTTAGCCACCGGACTAGCGGGAGTTGATGAGCAGTTCTTC
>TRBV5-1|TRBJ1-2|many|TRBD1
CASSPTTGSAYGYIF
TGCGCCAGCAGCCCTACGACAGGGTCTGCGTATGGCTACATCTTC
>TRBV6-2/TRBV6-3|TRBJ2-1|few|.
CASSRTGSYDYNEQFF
TGTGCCAGCAGTAGAACAGGGTCCTACGACTACAATGAGCAGTTCTTC
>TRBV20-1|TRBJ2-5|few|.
CSAVVAGLLETQYF
TGCAGTGCCGTCGTGGCGGGGTTGTTAGAGACCCAGTACTTC
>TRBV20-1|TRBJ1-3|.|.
CSAKRSGNTIYF
TGCAGTGCTAAGAGATCTGGAAACACCATATATTTT
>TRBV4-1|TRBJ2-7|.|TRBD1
CASSPLGQGYEQYF
TGCGCCAGCAGCCCCCTGGGACAGGGGTACGAGCAGTACTTC
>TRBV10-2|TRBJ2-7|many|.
CASSDTGAYEQYF
TGCGCCAGCAGTGATACAGGAGCCTACGAGCAGTACTTC